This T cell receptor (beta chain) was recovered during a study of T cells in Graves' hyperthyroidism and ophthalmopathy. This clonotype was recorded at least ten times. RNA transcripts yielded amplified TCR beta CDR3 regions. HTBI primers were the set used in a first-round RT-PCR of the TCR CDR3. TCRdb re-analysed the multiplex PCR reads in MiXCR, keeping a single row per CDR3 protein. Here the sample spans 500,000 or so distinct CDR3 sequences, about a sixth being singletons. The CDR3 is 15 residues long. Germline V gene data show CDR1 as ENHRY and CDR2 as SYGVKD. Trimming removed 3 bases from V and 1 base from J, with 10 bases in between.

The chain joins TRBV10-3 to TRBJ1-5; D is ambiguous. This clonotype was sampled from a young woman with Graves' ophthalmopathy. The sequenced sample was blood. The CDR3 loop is CAISDSGGSNQPQHF. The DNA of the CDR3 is TGTGCCATCAGTGATTCGGGAGGGAGCAATCAGCCCCAGCATTTT.